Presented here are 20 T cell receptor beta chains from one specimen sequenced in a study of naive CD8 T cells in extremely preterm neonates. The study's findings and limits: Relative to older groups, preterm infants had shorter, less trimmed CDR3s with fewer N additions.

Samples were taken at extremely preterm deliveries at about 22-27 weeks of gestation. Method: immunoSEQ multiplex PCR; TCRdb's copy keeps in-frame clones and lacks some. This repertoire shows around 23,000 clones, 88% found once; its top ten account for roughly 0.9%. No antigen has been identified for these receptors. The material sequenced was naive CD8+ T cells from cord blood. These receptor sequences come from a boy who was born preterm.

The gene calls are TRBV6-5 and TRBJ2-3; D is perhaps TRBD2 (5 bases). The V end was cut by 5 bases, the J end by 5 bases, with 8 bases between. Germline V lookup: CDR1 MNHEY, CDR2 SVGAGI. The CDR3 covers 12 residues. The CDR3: CASSPTRDTQYF. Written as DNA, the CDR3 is TGTGCCAGCAGTCCTACTAGAGATACGCAGTATTTT.

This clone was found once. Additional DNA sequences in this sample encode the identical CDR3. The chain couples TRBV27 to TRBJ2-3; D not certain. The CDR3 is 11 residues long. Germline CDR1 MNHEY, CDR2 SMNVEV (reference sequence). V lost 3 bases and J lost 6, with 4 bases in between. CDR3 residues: CASSLGDTQYF. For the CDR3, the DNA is TGTGCCAGCAGTTTGGGGGATACGCAGTATTTT.

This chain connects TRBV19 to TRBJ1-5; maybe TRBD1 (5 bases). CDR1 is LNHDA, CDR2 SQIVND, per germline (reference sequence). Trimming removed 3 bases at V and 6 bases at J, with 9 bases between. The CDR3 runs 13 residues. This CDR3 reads CASSMGRVQPQHF. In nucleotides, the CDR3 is TGTGCCAGTAGTATGGGCAGGGTTCAGCCCCAGCATTTT.

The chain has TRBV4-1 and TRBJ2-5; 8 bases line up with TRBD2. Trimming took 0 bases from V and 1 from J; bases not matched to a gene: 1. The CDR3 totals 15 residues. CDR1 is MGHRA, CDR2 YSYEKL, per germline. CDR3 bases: TGCGCCAGCAGCCAAGATCGGGGGGGCCAAGAGACCCAGTACTTC. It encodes CASSQDRGGQETQYF.

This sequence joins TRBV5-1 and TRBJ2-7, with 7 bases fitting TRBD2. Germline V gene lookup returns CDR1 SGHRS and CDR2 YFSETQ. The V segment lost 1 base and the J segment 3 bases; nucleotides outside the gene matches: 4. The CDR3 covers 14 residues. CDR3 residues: CASSLIERDYEQYF. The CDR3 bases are TGCGCCAGCAGCTTGATCGAGCGGGACTACGAGCAGTACTTC.

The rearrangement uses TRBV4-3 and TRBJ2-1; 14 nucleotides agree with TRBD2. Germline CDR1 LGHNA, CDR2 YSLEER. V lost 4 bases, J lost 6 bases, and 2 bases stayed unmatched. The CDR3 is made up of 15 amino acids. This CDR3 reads CASSPGTSGGNEQFF. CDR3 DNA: TGCGCCAGCAGCCCCGGGACTAGCGGGGGCAATGAGCAGTTCTTC.

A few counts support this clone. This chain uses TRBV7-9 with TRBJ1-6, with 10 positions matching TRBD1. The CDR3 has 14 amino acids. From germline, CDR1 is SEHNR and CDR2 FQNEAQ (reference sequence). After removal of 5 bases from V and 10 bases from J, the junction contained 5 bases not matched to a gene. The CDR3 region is CASSAGQGRSPLHF. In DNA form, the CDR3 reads TGTGCCAGCAGCGCGGGACAGGGGAGATCACCCCTCCACTTT.

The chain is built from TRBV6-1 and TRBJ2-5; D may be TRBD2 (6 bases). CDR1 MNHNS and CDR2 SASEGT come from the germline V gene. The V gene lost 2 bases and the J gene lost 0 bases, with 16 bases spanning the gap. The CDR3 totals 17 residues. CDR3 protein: CASSESTGVLYQETQYF. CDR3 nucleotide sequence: TGTGCCAGCAGTGAATCGACGGGGGTTCTGTACCAAGAGACCCAGTACTTC.

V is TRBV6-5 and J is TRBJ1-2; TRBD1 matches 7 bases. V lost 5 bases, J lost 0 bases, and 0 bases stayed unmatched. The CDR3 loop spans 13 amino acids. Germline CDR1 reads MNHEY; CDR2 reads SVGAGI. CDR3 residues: CASSQGANYGYTF. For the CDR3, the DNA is TGTGCCAGCAGTCAGGGGGCTAACTATGGCTACACCTTC.

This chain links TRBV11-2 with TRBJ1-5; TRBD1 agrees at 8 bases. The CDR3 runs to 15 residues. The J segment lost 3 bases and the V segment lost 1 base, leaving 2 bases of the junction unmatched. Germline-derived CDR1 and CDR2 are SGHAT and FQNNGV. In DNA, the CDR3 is TGTGCCAGCAGCTTAGGGACAGGGAACAATCAGCCCCAGCATTTT. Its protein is CASSLGTGNNQPQHF.

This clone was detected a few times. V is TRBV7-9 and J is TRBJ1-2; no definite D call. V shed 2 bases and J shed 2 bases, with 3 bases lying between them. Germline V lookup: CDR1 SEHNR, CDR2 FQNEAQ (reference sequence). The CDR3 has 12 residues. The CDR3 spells CASSLQNYGYTF. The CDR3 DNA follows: TGTGCCAGCAGCTTACAAAACTATGGCTACACCTTC.

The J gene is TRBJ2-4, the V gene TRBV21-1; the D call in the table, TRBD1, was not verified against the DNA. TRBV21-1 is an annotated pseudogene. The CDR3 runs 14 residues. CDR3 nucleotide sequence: TGTGCCAGCAGCAAAGCCGGGACAAAAAACATTCAGTACTTC. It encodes CASSKAGTKNIQYF.

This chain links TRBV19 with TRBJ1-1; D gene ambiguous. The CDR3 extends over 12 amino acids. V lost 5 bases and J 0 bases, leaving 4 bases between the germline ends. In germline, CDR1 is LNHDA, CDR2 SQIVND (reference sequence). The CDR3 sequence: CASSDMNTEAFF. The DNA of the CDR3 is TGTGCCAGTAGTGACATGAACACTGAAGCTTTCTTT. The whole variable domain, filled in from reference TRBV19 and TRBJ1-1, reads DGGITQSPKYLFRKEGQNVTLSCEQNLNHDAMYWYRQDPGQGLRLIYYSQIVNDFQKGDIAEGYSVSREKKESFPLTVTSAQKNPTAFYLCASSDMNTEAFFGQGTRLTVV.

The DNA of the CDR3 is TGTGCCAGCAGCGTAGCGGGGGGCGTTCAAGAGACCCAGTACTTC. Amino acid sequence: CASSVAGGVQETQYF. The chain employs TRBV9 and TRBJ2-5; D possibly corresponds to TRBD2 (7 bases). V lost 0 bases and J 2 bases, leaving 11 bases between the germline ends. The germline CDR1 and CDR2 sequences are SGDLS and YYNGEE. CDR3 size: 15 residues.

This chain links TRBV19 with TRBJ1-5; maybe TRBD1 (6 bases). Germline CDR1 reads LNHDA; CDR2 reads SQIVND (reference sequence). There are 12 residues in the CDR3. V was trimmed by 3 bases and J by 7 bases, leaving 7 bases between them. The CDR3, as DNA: TGTGCCAGTAGTATGGGGGCGCAGCCCCAGCATTTT. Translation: CASSMGAQPQHF.

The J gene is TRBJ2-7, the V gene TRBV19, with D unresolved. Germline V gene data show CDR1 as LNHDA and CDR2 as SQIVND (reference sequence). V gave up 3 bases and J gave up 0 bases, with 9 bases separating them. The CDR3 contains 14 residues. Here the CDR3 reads CASSMVTGSYEQYF. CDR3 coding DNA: TGTGCCAGTAGTATGGTAACTGGCTCCTACGAGCAGTACTTC. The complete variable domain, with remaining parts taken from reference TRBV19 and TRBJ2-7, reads DGGITQSPKYLFRKEGQNVTLSCEQNLNHDAMYWYRQDPGQGLRLIYYSQIVNDFQKGDIAEGYSVSREKKESFPLTVTSAQKNPTAFYLCASSMVTGSYEQYFGPGTRLTVT.

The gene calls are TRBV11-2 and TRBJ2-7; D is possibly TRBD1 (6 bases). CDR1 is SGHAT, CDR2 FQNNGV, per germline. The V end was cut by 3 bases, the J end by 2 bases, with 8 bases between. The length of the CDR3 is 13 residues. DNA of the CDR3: TGTGCCAGCAGCTTGGGACAAACCTACGAGCAGTACTTC. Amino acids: CASSLGQTYEQYF.

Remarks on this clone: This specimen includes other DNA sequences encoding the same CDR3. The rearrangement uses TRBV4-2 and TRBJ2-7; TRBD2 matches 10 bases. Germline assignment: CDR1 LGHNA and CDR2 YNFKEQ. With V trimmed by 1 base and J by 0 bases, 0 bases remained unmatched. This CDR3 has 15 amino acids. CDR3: CASSQGLAGSYEQYF. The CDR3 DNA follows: TGTGCCAGCAGCCAAGGACTAGCGGGCTCCTACGAGCAGTACTTC.

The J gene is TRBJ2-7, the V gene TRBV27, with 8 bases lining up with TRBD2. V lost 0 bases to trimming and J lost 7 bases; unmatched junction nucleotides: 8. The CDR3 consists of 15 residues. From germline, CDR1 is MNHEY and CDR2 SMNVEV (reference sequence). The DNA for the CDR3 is TGTGCCAGCAGTTTATCTTGGCGGGGGGCGCGGGAGCAGTACTTC. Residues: CASSLSWRGAREQYF.

The CDR3 nucleotides are TGTGCCAGCAGTTACCAGGGTAATTCACCCCTCCACTTT. This gives the protein CASSYQGNSPLHF. This chain links TRBV6-5 with TRBJ1-6; D is perhaps TRBD1 (5 bases). Germline V lookup: CDR1 MNHEY, CDR2 SVGAGI. Trimming stripped 2 bases from V and 6 bases from J, with 5 bases between. There are 13 residues in the CDR3.